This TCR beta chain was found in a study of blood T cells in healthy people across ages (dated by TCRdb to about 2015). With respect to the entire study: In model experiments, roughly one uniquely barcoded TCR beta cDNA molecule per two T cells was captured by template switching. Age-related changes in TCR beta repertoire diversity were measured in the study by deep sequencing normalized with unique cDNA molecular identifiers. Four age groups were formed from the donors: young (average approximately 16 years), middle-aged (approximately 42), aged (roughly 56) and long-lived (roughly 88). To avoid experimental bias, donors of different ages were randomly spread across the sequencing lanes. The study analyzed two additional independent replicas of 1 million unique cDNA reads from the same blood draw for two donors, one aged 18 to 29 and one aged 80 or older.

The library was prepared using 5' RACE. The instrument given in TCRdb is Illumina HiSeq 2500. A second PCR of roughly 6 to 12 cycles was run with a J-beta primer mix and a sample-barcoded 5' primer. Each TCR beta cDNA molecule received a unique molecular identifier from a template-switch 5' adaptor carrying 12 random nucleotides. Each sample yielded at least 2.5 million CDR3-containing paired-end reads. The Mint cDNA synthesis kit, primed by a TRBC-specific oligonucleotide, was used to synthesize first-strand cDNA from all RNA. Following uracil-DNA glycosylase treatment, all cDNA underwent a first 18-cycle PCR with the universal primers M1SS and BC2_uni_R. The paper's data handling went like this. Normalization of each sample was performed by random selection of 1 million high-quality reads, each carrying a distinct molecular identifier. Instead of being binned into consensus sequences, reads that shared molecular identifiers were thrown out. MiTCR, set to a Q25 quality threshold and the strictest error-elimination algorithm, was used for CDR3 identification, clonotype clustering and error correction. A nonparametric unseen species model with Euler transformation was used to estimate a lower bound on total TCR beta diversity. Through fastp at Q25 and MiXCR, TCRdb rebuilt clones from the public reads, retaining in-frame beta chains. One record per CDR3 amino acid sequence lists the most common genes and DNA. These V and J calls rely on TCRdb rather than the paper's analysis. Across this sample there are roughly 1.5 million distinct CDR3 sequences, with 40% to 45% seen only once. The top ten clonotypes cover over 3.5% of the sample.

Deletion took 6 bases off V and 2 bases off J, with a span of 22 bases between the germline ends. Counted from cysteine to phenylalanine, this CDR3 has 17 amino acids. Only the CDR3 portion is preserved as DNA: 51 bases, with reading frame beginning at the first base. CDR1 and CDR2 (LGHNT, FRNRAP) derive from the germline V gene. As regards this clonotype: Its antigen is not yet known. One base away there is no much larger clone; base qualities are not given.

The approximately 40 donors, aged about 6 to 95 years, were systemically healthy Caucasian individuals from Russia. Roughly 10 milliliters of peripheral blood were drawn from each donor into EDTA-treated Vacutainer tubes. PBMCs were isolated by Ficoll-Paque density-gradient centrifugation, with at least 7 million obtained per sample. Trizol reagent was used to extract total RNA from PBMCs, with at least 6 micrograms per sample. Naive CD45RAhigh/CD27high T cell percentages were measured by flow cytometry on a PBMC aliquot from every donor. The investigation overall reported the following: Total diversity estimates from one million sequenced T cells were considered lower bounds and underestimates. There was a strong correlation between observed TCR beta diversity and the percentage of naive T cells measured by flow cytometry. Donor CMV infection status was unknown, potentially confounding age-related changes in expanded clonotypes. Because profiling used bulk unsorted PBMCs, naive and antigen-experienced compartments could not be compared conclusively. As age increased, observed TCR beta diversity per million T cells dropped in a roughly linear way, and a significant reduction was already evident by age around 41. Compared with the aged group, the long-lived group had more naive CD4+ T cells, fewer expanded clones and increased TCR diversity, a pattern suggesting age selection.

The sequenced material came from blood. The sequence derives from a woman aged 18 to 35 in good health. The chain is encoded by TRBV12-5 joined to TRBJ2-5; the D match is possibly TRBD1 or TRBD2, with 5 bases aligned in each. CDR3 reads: CASGQGWVQDLQETQYF. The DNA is TGTGCTAGTGGCCAGGGTTGGGTCCAGGACTTACAAGAGACCCAGTACTTC.